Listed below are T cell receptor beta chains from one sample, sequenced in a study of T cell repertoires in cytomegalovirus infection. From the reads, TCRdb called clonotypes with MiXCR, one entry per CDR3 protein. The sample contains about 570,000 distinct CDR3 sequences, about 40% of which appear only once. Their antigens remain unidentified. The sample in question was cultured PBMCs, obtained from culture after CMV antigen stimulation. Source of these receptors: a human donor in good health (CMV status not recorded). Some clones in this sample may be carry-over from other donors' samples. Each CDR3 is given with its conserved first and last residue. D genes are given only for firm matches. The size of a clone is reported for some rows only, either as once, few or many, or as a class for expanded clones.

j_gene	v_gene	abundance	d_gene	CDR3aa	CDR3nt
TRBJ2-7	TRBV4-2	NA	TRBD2	CASSQGTGTSGAGCEQYF	TGTGCCAGCAGCCAAGGGACCGGGACTAGCGGGGCGGGCTGCGAGCAGTACTTC
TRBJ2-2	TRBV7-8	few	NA	CASRTPGLIGELFF	TGTGCCAGCAGAACCCCTGGGCTTATCGGGGAGCTGTTTTTT
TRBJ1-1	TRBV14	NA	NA	CASSQLRGTEAFF	TGTGCCAGCAGCCAGCTGAGAGGAACTGAAGCTTTCTTT
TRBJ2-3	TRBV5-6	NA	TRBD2	CASSFIAGGPGTDTQYF	TGTGCCAGCAGCTTCATAGCGGGAGGGCCTGGCACAGATACGCAGTATTTT
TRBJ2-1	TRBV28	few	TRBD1	CASRRDRAYNEQFF	TGTGCCAGCAGACGGGACAGGGCCTACAATGAGCAGTTCTTC
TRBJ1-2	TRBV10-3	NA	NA	CAISESVFVQVYGYTF	TGTGCCATCAGTGAGTCAGTGTTCGTACAGGTCTATGGCTACACCTTC
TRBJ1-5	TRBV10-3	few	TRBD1	CAIRQGGPSNQPQHF	TGTGCCATCAGGCAAGGGGGCCCTAGCAATCAGCCCCAGCATTTT
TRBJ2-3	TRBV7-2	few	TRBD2	CASSFLREGVDTQYF	TGTGCCAGCAGCTTTTTGCGGGAGGGAGTAGATACGCAGTATTTT
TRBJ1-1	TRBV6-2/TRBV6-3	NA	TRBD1	CASSPRTGGRNTEAFF	TGTGCCAGCAGTCCCCGGACAGGGGGGAGGAACACTGAAGCTTTCTTT
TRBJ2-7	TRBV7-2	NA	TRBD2	CASSLASSTSGSLYEQYF	TGTGCCAGCAGCTTAGCCTCCTCTACTAGCGGGAGTCTTTACGAGCAGTACTTC
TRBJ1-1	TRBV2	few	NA	CASRGGAVTEAFF	TGTGCCAGCCGGGGAGGGGCCGTCACTGAAGCTTTCTTT
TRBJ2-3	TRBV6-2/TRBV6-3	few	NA	CASAPTRDTQYF	TGTGCCAGCGCGCCAACGAGGGATACGCAGTATTTT
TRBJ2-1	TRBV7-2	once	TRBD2	CASSLASGKYNEQSF	TGTGCCAGCAGCTTAGCTAGCGGGAAGTACAATGAGCAGTCCTTC
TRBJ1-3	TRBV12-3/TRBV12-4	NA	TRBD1	CASSLTSGTGGYTIYF	TGTGCCAGCAGTTTAACCTCCGGGACAGGCGGGTACACCATATATTTT
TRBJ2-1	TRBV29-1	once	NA	CSVEPVTSYNEQFF	TGCAGCGTTGAACCTGTGACCTCCTACAATGAGCAGTTCTTC
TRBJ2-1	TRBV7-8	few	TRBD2	CASSTSGGAGNEQFF	TGTGCCAGCAGCACTAGCGGGGGGGCCGGGAATGAGCAGTTCTTC
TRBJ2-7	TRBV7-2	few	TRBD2	CASSLGLADLYEQYF	TGTGCCAGCAGCTTAGGACTAGCGGACCTTTACGAGCAGTACTTC
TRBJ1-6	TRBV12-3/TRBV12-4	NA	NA	CASSFEVGYNSPLHF	TGTGCCAGCAGTTTTGAGGTGGGCTATAATTCACCCCTCCACTTT
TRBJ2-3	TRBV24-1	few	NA	CATSDPTTDTQYF	TGTGCCACCAGTGACCCTACCACAGATACGCAGTATTTT
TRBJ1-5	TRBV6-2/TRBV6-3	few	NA	CASSYGAPGQPQHF	TGTGCCAGCAGTTACGGGGCCCCTGGACAGCCCCAGCATTTT
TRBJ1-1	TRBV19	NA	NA	CASRGSGPTEAFF	TGTGCCAGCAGGGGCTCTGGCCCTACTGAAGCTTTCTTT
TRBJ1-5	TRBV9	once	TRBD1	CASSTGTGENQPQHF	TGTGCCAGCAGCACGGGGACAGGGGAGAACCAGCCCCAGCATTTT
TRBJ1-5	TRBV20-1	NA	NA	CSASAGEASQPQHF	TGCAGTGCTAGCGCAGGGGAGGCGAGTCAGCCCCAGCATTTT
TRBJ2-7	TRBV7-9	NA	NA	CASSSQGREQYF	TGTGCCAGCAGCTCCCAGGGTCGGGAGCAGTACTTC
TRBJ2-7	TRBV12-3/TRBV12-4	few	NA	CASSFGGTDEQYF	TGTGCCAGCAGTTTTGGGGGGACAGACGAGCAGTACTTC
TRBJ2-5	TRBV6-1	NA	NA	CASRAGSVTQYF	TGTGCCAGCAGGGCAGGGTCTGTGACCCAGTACTTC
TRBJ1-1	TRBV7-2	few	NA	CASSNRGGNTEAFF	TGTGCCAGCAGCAACCGGGGCGGGAACACTGAAGCTTTCTTT
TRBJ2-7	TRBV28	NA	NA	CASSPSRQATYEQYF	TGTGCCAGCAGTCCTAGTAGACAGGCAACCTACGAGCAGTACTTC
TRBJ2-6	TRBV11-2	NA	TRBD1	CASSLEVPGQGTGANVLTF	TGTGCCAGCAGCTTGGAAGTCCCGGGACAGGGAACAGGGGCCAACGTCCTGACTTTC
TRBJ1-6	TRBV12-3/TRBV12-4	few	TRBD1	CASTRTGRNSPLHF	TGTGCCAGCACCAGGACAGGGAGGAATTCACCCCTCCACTTT
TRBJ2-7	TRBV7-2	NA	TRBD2	CASSLVTSGRVTYYEQYF	TGTGCCAGCAGCTTAGTTACTAGCGGGAGGGTAACATACTACGAGCAGTACTTC
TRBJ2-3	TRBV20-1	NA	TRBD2	CSAREREGRKDTQYF	TGCAGTGCTAGGGAGCGGGAGGGCCGTAAAGATACGCAGTATTTT
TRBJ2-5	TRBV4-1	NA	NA	CASSQVRAQETQYF	TGCGCCAGCAGCCAAGTGCGGGCCCAAGAGACCCAGTACTTC
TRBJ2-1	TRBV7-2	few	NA	CASSLALNNEQFF	TGTGCCAGCAGCTTAGCTTTGAACAATGAGCAGTTCTTC
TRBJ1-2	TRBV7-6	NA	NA	CASSLSGRSHGYTF	TGTGCCAGCAGCTTATCGGGCAGGTCCCATGGCTACACCTTC
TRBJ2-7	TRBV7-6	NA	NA	CASSLGSEWEQYF	TGTGCCAGCAGCTTAGGGTCCGAGTGGGAGCAGTACTTC
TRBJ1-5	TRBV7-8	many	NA	CASSLVRQRNQPQHF	TGTGCCAGCAGCTTAGTACGACAGAGAAATCAGCCCCAGCATTTT
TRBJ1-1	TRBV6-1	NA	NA	CASSEVSETEAFF	TGTGCCAGCAGTGAAGTCAGCGAGACTGAAGCTTTCTTT
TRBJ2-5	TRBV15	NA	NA	CATSRVKASPQETQYF	TGTGCCACCAGCAGAGTCAAGGCTAGCCCTCAAGAGACCCAGTACTTC
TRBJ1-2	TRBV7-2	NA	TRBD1	CASTQGQGGYGYTF	TGTGCCAGCACCCAAGGACAGGGGGGCTATGGCTACACCTTC
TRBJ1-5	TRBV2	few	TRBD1	CASRGGTGPNQPQHF	TGTGCCAGCAGGGGCGGGACAGGGCCGAATCAGCCCCAGCATTTT
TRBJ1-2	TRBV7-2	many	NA	CASSKRTANYDGGYTF	TGTGCCAGCAGCAAGAGGACAGCGAACTATGACGGTGGCTACACCTTC
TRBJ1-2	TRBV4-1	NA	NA	CASSQVGAGDGYTF	TGCGCCAGCAGCCAAGTTGGGGCGGGGGATGGCTACACCTTC
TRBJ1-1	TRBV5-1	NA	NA	CASSTTGSAEAFF	TGCGCCAGCAGTACGACAGGTTCGGCTGAAGCTTTCTTT
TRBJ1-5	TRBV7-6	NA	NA	CASSLMSLEPQHF	TGTGCCAGCAGCCTAATGTCTTTGGAGCCCCAGCATTTT
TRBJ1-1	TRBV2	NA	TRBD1	CASNRGGNTEAFF	TGTGCCAGCAACAGGGGTGGGAACACTGAAGCTTTCTTT
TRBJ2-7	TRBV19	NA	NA	CASSIGHGTSYEQYF	TGTGCCAGTAGTATAGGTCACGGAACCTCCTACGAGCAGTACTTC
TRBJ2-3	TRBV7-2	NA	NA	CASSPAWQGRDTQYF	TGTGCCAGCAGCCCCGCCTGGCAGGGTAGAGATACGCAGTATTTT